This T cell receptor (beta chain) was sequenced for a study of T cell repertoires in cytomegalovirus infection. Looking at the study overall: Public signatures in TCR beta pointed to CMV infection and matching HLA type.

This CDR3 comprises 15 residues. Germline V gene data show CDR1 as DFQATT and CDR2 as SNEGSKA (reference sequence). Trimming left V 6 bases short and J 3 bases short, with 17 bases between. This clonotype was seen a few times. Its antigen is unknown. Study-wide points: CMV carriers with the relevant HLA were identified by cumulative public TCR beta family frequency. Ex vivo, HLA-C-restricted CMV-specific TCR beta clonotypes prevailed over the rest of the response.

MiXCR, applied by TCRdb to the reads, yields one record per CDR3 protein. Found here are roughly 250,000 distinct CDR3 sequences, more than 9% of them singletons; the top ten hold 1.6%. Material: PBMCs. V and J are TRBV20-1 and TRBJ2-2, with D perhaps matching TRBD2 (7 bases). This receptor was taken from a human donor in good health (CMV status not recorded). Some clones in this sample may be carry-over from other donors' samples. In DNA, the CDR3 is TGCAGTGCATCTGAGGGGGGGCGGGACACCGGGGAGCTGTTTTTT. This codes for CSASEGGRDTGELFF.